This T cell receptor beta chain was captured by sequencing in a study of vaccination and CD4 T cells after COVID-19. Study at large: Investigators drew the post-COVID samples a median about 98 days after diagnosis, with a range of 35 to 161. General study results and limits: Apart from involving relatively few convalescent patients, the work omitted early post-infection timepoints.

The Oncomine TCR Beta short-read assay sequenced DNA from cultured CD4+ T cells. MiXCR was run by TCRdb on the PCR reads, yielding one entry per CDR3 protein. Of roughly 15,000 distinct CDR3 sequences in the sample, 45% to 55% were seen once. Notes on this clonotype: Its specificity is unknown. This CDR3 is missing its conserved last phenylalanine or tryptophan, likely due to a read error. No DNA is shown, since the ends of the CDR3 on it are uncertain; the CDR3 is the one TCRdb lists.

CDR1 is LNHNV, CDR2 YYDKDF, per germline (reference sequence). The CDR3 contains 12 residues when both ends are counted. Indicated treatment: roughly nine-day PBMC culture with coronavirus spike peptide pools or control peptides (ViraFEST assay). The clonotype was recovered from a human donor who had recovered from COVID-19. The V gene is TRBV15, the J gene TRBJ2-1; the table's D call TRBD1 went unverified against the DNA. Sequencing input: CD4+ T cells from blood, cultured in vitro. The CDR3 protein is CATSRAGHLGTI.